This TCR beta chain was captured by sequencing in a study of regulatory T cells in long-lasting Graves disease. The V gene lost 0 bases and the J gene lost 10 bases, with 15 bases spanning the gap. The CDR3 spans 14 residues. CDR1 is DFQATT, CDR2 SNEGSKA, per germline (reference sequence). Investigators prepared the TCR beta libraries by applying iRepertoire HTBI primers and Arm-PCR of CDR3 regions. TCRdb independently ran MiXCR on the multiplex PCR reads; one entry per CDR3 protein. The data show roughly 700,000 distinct CDR3 sequences, about 30% seen once. This clonotype has a handful of counts. Time point meaning: persistent/refractory GD, antithyroid drugs over 5 years with positive TRAb. After RNA was extracted from PBMCs, the TCR library was made from it. It was an endocrinology department in Xi'an, China, that provided the patients. From each patient, roughly 9 milliliters of peripheral blood was drawn and collected into an EDTA anticoagulant tube.

Sequencing was performed on peripheral blood mononuclear cells (PBMCs), taken when the disease was refractory, from a patient treated with antithyroid drugs. This TCR was recovered from a female donor with Graves disease. The J gene is TRBJ1-4, the V gene TRBV20-1; D might be TRBD1 (5 bases). CDR3 in amino acids: CSARDRRREAKLFF. The CDR3 coding sequence is TGCAGTGCTAGAGATCGTCGCAGGGAAGCAAAACTGTTTTTT.